This is a list of T cell receptor beta chains from one sample in a study of neoadjuvant nivolumab and ipilimumab in lung cancer. Clones were read by immunoSEQ multiplex PCR, and TCRdb kept only the in-frame ones, dropping some. The top ten hold roughly 23% of the sample, which has 20,000 to 25,000 clones, approximately 86% seen once. The sample in question was peripheral blood, obtained before neoadjuvant nivolumab, alone or with ipilimumab. The receptors come from an adult with non-small cell lung cancer. The CDR3 runs from the conserved cysteine through the conserved F or W. A D gene is named only where the DNA matches it firmly. Clone size, where shown, is once, few, many, or a class for clones that have expanded.

clone size: .
D gene: TRBD1
V gene: TRBV2
J gene: TRBJ1-2
CDR3 protein: CASSRDRGFYGYTF
CDR3 DNA: TGTGCCAGCAGTCGAGACAGGGGGTTCTATGGCTACACCTTC

clone size: once
D gene: .
V gene: TRBV7-8
J gene: TRBJ2-2
CDR3 protein: CASSLAGGSAGELFF
CDR3 DNA: TGTGCCAGCAGCTTAGCAGGGGGATCGGCCGGGGAGCTGTTTTTT

clone size: .
D gene: .
V gene: TRBV6-5
J gene: TRBJ1-3
CDR3 protein: CASTTPGGNTIYF
CDR3 DNA: TGTGCCAGCACTACCCCAGGAGGAAACACCATATATTTT

clone size: .
D gene: TRBD1
V gene: TRBV5-5
J gene: TRBJ2-5
CDR3 protein: CASSDPGGSETQYF
CDR3 DNA: TGTGCCAGCAGCGACCCAGGGGGCTCAGAGACCCAGTACTTC

clone size: few
D gene: TRBD2
V gene: TRBV30
J gene: TRBJ2-3
CDR3 protein: CAFVTSGSSTDTQYF
CDR3 DNA: TGTGCCTTCGTAACTAGCGGGTCTAGCACAGATACGCAGTATTTT

clone size: .
D gene: .
V gene: TRBV6-6
J gene: TRBJ1-3
CDR3 protein: CASSPRETHSGNTIYF
CDR3 DNA: TGTGCCAGCAGCCCTAGGGAGACTCACTCTGGAAACACCATATATTTT

clone size: .
D gene: TRBD1
V gene: TRBV7-9
J gene: TRBJ2-7
CDR3 protein: CASSLDGQAYEQYF
CDR3 DNA: TGTGCCAGCAGCTTAGACGGACAGGCCTACGAGCAGTACTTC

clone size: once
D gene: TRBD2
V gene: TRBV9
J gene: TRBJ2-5
CDR3 protein: CASSDGTSGGFQETQYF
CDR3 DNA: TGTGCCAGCAGCGATGGGACTAGCGGGGGGTTCCAAGAGACCCAGTACTTC

clone size: .
D gene: TRBD1
V gene: TRBV7-2
J gene: TRBJ2-1
CDR3 protein: CASSAHRGATSRNEQFF
CDR3 DNA: TGTGCCAGCAGCGCCCACAGGGGAGCTACCTCGAGGAATGAGCAGTTCTTC

clone size: .
D gene: .
V gene: TRBV5-1
J gene: TRBJ2-2
CDR3 protein: CASSLDILGGNTGELFF
CDR3 DNA: TGCGCCAGCAGTTTGGACATACTAGGAGGAAACACCGGGGAGCTGTTTTTT

clone size: .
D gene: .
V gene: TRBV28
J gene: TRBJ1-1
CDR3 protein: CASSLSKTEAFF
CDR3 DNA: TGTGCCAGCAGTCTCTCAAAGACAGAAGCTTTCTTT

clone size: .
D gene: TRBD1
V gene: TRBV11-2
J gene: TRBJ1-1
CDR3 protein: CASSTGTGAVAEAFF
CDR3 DNA: TGTGCCAGCAGCACAGGGACAGGGGCAGTGGCTGAAGCTTTCTTT

clone size: .
D gene: .
V gene: TRBV18
J gene: TRBJ2-7
CDR3 protein: CASSPGPSTEQYF
CDR3 DNA: TGTGCCAGCTCACCAGGGCCTAGCACCGAGCAGTACTTC

clone size: .
D gene: .
V gene: TRBV28
J gene: TRBJ2-6
CDR3 protein: CASRLSSGANVLTF
CDR3 DNA: TGTGCCAGCAGACTGAGCTCTGGGGCCAACGTCCTGACTTTC